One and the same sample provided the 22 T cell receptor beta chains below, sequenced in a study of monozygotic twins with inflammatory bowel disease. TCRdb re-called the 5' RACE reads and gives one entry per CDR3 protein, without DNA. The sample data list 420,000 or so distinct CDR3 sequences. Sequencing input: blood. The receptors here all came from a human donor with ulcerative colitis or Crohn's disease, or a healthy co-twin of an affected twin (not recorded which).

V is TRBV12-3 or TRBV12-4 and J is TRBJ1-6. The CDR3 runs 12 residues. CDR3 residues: CASRGYNSPLHF.

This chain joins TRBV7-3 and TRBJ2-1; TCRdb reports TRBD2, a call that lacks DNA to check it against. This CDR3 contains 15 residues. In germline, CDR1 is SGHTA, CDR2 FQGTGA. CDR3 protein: CASSLGGLAGGPKFF.

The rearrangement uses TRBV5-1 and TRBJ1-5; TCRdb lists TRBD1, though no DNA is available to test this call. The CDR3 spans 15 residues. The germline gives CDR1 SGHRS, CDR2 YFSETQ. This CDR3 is CASSLEGQPYQPQHF.

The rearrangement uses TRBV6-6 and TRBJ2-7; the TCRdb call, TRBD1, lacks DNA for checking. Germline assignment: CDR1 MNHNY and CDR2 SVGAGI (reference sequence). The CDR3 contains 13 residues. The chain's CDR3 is CASSYGPLGEQYF.

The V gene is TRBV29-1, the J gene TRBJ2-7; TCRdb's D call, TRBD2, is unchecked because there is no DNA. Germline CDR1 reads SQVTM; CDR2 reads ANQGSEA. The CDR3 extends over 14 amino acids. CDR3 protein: CSVGGTAWGNEQYF.

CDR3 region: CASSPGPIYEQYF. This chain links TRBV7-2 with TRBJ2-7; TCRdb's D call of TRBD2 is untestable without DNA. Germline CDR1 and CDR2: SGHTA and FQGNSA. This CDR3 has 13 amino acids.

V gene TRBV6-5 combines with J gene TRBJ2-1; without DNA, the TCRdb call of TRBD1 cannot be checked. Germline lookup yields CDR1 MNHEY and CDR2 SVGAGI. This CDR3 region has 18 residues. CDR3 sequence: CASSYPTWGTGGRNEQFF.

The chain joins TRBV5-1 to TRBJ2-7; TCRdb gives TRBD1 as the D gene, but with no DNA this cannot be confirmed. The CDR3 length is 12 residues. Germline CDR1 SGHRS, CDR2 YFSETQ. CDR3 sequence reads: CASRRDGYEQYF.

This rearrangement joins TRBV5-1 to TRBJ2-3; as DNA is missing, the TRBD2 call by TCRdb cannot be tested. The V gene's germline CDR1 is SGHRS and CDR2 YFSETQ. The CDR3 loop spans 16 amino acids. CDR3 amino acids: CASSTGTSGSTDTQYF.

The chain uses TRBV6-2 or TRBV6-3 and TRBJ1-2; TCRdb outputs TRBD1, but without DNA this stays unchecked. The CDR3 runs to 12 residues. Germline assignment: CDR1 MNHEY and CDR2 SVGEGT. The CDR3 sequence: CASLGQNYGYTF.

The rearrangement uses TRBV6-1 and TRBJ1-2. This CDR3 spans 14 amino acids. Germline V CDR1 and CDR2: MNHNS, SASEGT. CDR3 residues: CASSATYSNYGYTF.

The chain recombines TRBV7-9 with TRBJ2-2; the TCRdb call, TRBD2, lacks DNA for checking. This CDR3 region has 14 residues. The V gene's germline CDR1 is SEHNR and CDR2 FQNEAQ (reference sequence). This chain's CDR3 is CASSLTEWEEELFF.

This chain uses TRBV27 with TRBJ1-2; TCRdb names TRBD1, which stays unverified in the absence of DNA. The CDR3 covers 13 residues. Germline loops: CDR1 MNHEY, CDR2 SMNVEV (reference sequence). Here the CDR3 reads CASSPRAADGYTF.

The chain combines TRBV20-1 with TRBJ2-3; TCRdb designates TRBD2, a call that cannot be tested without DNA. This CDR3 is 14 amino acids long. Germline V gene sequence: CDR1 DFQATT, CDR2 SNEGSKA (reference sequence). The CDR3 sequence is CSASPSGGIDTQYF.

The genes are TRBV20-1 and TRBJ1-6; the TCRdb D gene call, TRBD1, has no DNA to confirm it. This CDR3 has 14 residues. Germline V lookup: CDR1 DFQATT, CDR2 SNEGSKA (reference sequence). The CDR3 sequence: CSARGGGKGSPLHF.

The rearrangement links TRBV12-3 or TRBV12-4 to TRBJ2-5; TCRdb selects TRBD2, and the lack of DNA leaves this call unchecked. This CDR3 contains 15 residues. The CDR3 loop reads CASSWQAGTQETQYF.

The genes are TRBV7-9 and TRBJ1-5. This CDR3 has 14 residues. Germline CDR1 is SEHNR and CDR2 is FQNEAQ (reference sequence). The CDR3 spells CASSLGNENQPQHF.

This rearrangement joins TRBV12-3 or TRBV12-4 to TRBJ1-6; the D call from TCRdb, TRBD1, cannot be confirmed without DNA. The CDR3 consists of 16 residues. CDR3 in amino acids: CASTGSDRAGNSPLHF.

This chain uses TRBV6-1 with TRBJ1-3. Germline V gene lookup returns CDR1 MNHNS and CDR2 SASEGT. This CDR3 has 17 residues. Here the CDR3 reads CASSGPDGPSSGNTIYF.

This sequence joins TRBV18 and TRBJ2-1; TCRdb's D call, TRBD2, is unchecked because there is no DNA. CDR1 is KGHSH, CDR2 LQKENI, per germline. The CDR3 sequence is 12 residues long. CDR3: CASSPPKREQFF.

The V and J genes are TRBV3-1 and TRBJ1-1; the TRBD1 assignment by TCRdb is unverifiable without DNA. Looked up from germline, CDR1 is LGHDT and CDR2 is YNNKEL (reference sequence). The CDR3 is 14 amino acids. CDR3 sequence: CASSRTGYSPEAFF. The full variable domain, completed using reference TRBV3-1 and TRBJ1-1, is DTAVSQTPKYLVTQMGNDKSIKCEQNLGHDTMYWYKQDSKKFLKIMFSYNNKELIINETVPNRFSPKSPDKAHLNLHINSLELGDSAVYFCASSRTGYSPEAFFGQGTRLTVV.

The CDR3 loop is CASRSGASGLIVTEAFF. The chain combines TRBV5-8 with TRBJ1-1; absent DNA, TCRdb's TRBD1 call cannot be checked. Germline CDR1 is SGHTS and CDR2 is YDEGEE. This CDR3 has 17 amino acids.